These T cell receptor beta chains were read from a single sample in a study of PD-1 blockade in classical Hodgkin lymphoma. Clones were read by immunoSEQ multiplex PCR, and TCRdb kept only the in-frame ones, dropping some. The sample gives tens of thousands of clones, 90% of which show up once; 0.2% to 0.3% is in the top ten. The source material was CD4+ T cells from blood, sampled at baseline. These receptors all come from a human donor with classical Hodgkin lymphoma. Each CDR3 is given with its conserved first and last residue. The order of the fields is V gene, J gene, CDR3 protein.

>TRBV6-5|TRBJ1-2
CASSRGDYNYGYTF
>TRBV10-2|TRBJ2-7
CASMSRTRVEQYF
>TRBV4-2|TRBJ2-3
CASSRRTSGTSTDTQYF
>TRBV21-1|TRBJ2-4
CASSNDDLAGEAKNIQYF
>TRBV6-1|TRBJ2-5
CASAQETQYF
>TRBV27|TRBJ2-7
CASSLAGSYEQYF
>TRBV4-1|TRBJ2-4
CASSRVSSDLAKNIQYF
>TRBV15|TRBJ2-7
CATSRAVQRDFSYEQYF
>TRBV27|TRBJ1-3
CASSLGTGGNTIYF
>TRBV6-5|TRBJ1-2
CASSRTQGIGYTF
>TRBV11-3|TRBJ2-1
CASSLTGDISYNEQFF
>TRBV7-7|TRBJ2-3
CASSPLSGSETTDTQYF
>TRBV27|TRBJ2-2
CASSYLADTGELFF
>TRBV6-6|TRBJ2-4
CASTSKNIQYF
>TRBV5-1|TRBJ2-7
CASSLGMISYEQYF
>TRBV7-9|TRBJ2-3
CASSFTGTGLWDTQYF
>TRBV7-2|TRBJ1-2
CASSLEGVSRRYGYTF
>TRBV10-3|TRBJ1-1
CAITPGPNTEAFF
>TRBV5-1|TRBJ2-3
CASSLDRGSTDTQYF
>TRBV6-6|TRBJ2-7
CASSVTSDEQYF
>TRBV30|TRBJ2-3
CAWSKRGWTDTQYF
>TRBV28|TRBJ2-5
CASSLSAGVGTQYF
>TRBV11-2|TRBJ2-1
CASSLRTSEKSSYNEQFF
>TRBV5-3|TRBJ2-1
CARSFRTSYHYNEQFF
>TRBV2|TRBJ2-4
CASSVDGNIQYF
>TRBV10-1|TRBJ2-4
CASSGVTRGNLAKNIQYF
>TRBV7-9|TRBJ2-3
CASSSLRIGFDTQYF
>TRBV27|TRBJ1-2
CASSFSGGAGGYTF
>TRBV25-1|TRBJ1-2
CASSGQGIGNYGYTF
>TRBV4-1|TRBJ1-1
CASSQGQFLLNTEAFF
>TRBV6-5|TRBJ1-1
CASSYSAGVGTEAFF
>TRBV29-1|TRBJ2-7
CSVDTGTGVYEQYF
>TRBV10-3|TRBJ2-3
CAISDWTSGSTDTQYF
>TRBV2|TRBJ2-1
CASSVSRGIYNEQFF
>TRBV5-4|TRBJ2-5
CASRQDFGGAQSQETQYF
>TRBV6-5|TRBJ2-7
CASSKTGRQYF
>TRBV7-9|TRBJ2-5
CASSSRTSTTETQYF
>TRBV5-1|TRBJ1-2
CASSLDVNYGYTF
>TRBV9|TRBJ2-3
CASSVLAEADTQYF
>TRBV28|TRBJ1-5
CASRVQGGGLNQPQHF
>TRBV6-1|TRBJ2-3
CASSWFPSPTDTQYF
>TRBV30|TRBJ2-7
CAWRQGVLYEQYF
>TRBV6-5|TRBJ2-3
CATRVTSTDTQYF
>TRBV7-7|TRBJ2-1
CASSLQFPSGPINNEQFF
>TRBV29-1|TRBJ2-1
CSVSPLALAGVGEQFF
>TRBV15|TRBJ2-5
CATSGFDRPQRTQYF
>TRBV7-9|TRBJ2-3
CASSPPWAGTDTQYF
>TRBV18|TRBJ2-7
CASSQGQGAQGYEQYF
>TRBV5-1|TRBJ1-5
CASSRQGRQPQHF
>TRBV19|TRBJ2-6
CASGGTGDSGANVLTF
>TRBV6-4|TRBJ2-2
CASSTGNTGELFF
>TRBV10-2|TRBJ2-7
CASSTQGYHEQYF
>TRBV7-6|TRBJ2-3
CASSFPLSDTQYF
>TRBV5-8|TRBJ2-1
CASSFVLGTSGIFYNEQFF
>TRBV9|TRBJ1-2
CASSVGQGLGYTF